These 9 T cell receptor beta chains came from one sample sequenced in a study of OX40 agonist ivuxolimab in advanced cancers. Assay: immunoSEQ multiplex PCR; the TCRdb copy retains only in-frame clones and omits some. The sample shows roughly 49,000 clones, about 85% of them seen only once. The specimen comprised CD4+ or CD8+ T cells sorted from blood, sampled in a trial of the OX40 agonist ivuxolimab. These TCRs come from an adult with an advanced solid tumor such as melanoma, head and neck, liver or kidney cancer.

This clone was detected a few times. The rearrangement joins TRBV9 to TRBJ2-1; 9 bases line up with TRBD2. Trimming at V came to 2 bases and at J to 7 bases, leaving 7 bases not matched to a gene. The CDR3 sequence is 15 residues long. Germline-derived CDR1 and CDR2 are SGDLS and YYNGEE. DNA of the CDR3: TGTGCCAGCAGCGTTTGGTTTAGCGGGGGTAATGAGCAGTTCTTC. Its translation: CASSVWFSGGNEQFF.

The chain uses TRBV4-2 and TRBJ2-1; D gene unclear. This CDR3 spans 15 amino acids. V lost 0 bases and J lost 3, with 9 bases in between. Germline V lookup: CDR1 LGHNA, CDR2 YNFKEQ. CDR3 protein: CASSQDPTDYNEQFF. CDR3 sequence (DNA): TGTGCCAGCAGCCAAGATCCAACTGACTACAATGAGCAGTTCTTC.

The V gene is TRBV5-1, the J gene TRBJ2-5; the match to TRBD2 covers 8 bases. CDR3 length equals 17 residues. The trim removed 2 bases at V and 3 bases at J, leaving 12 bases unmatched. Germline loops: CDR1 SGHRS, CDR2 YFSETQ. CDR3 nucleotides: TGCGCCAGCAGCTTCCCCCAGCAGGGTAGCGGGAAAGAGACCCAGTACTTC. It yields the protein CASSFPQQGSGKETQYF.

This clone has just one count. The chain joins TRBV10-3 to TRBJ2-7; 8 bases map to TRBD1. This CDR3 comprises 15 residues. Looked up from germline, CDR1 is ENHRY and CDR2 is SYGVKD. V gave up 4 bases and J gave up 4 bases; unmatched junction bases: 9. The CDR3 region is CAISGPGQGVYEQYF. The CDR3 DNA reads as TGTGCCATCAGTGGTCCCGGACAGGGCGTATACGAGCAGTACTTC.

The J gene is TRBJ2-7, the V gene TRBV18; D is undetermined. V shed 0 bases and J shed 1 base, with 7 bases lying between them. The CDR3 has 14 amino acids. From germline, CDR1 is KGHSH and CDR2 LQKENI. The chain's CDR3 is CASSPPKGSYEQYF. For the CDR3, the DNA is TGTGCCAGCTCACCACCGAAGGGTTCCTACGAGCAGTACTTC.

The rearrangement uses TRBV10-3 and TRBJ2-1, with D possibly being TRBD2 (6 bases). Trimming left V 3 bases short and J 0 bases short, with 12 bases between. This CDR3 has 16 amino acids. Germline V gene lookup returns CDR1 ENHRY and CDR2 SYGVKD. Here the CDR3 reads CAISEGDSGSYNEQFF. CDR3 nucleotides: TGTGCCATCAGTGAAGGGGACTCCGGCTCCTACAATGAGCAGTTCTTC.

The chain employs TRBV7-9 and TRBJ1-3; D remains unclear. The V and J ends lost 2 bases and 4 bases respectively, with 9 bases between them. The V gene's germline CDR1 is SEHNR and CDR2 FQNEAQ (reference sequence). This CDR3 region has 14 residues. CDR3 bases: TGTGCCAGCAGCTTAATCGGGCAAGGAAACACCATATATTTT. Its translation: CASSLIGQGNTIYF. The full variable domain, rest sourced from reference TRBV7-9 and TRBJ1-3, is DTGVSQNPRHKITKRGQNVTFRCDPISEHNRLYWYRQTLGQGPEFLTYFQNEAQLEKSRLLSDRFSAERPKGSFSTLEIQRTEQGDSAMYLCASSLIGQGNTIYFGEGSWLTVV.

This chain links TRBV6-5 with TRBJ2-2; D gene unclear. V was shortened by 0 bases and J by 7 bases, with 6 bases between the two germline ends. The germline V gene encodes CDR1 MNHEY and CDR2 SVGAGI. The CDR3 extends over 13 amino acids. CDR3 loop: CASSYSMFGELFF. CDR3 sequence (DNA): TGTGCCAGCAGTTACTCCATGTTCGGGGAGCTGTTTTTT.

This rearrangement joins TRBV5-4 to TRBJ2-1; D is ambiguous. Germline lookup yields CDR1 SGHNT and CDR2 YYREEE (reference sequence). Trimming removed 4 bases at V and 9 bases at J, with 8 bases between. CDR3 length equals 11 residues. This CDR3 reads CASSTRSEQFF. The CDR3, as DNA: TGTGCCAGCAGCACCCGATCTGAGCAGTTCTTC. Based on the CDR3 plus reference TRBV5-4 and TRBJ2-1, the full variable domain is ETGVTQSPTHLIKTRGQQVTLRCSSQSGHNTVSWYQQALGQGPQFIFQYYREEENGRGNFPPRFSGLQFPNYSSELNVNALELDDSALYLCASSTRSEQFFGPGTRLTVL.